A single sample is the source of the 8 T cell receptor beta chains below, sequenced in a study of blood T cells in healthy people across ages. A second PCR, run for about 6 to 12 cycles, used a sample-barcoded 5' primer plus a J-beta primer mix. TCRdb analysed the 5' RACE reads with MiXCR anew, one entry per CDR3 protein. The sample lists 1.4 million or so distinct CDR3 sequences, about 45% occurring once. The sequenced sample was blood. The receptors here all came from a woman aged 18-30 years in good health.

This clonotype was recorded a few times. The chain carries TRBV12-3 or TRBV12-4 and TRBJ1-2; the D is unclear. V was clipped by 5 bases and J by 2 bases, with 12 bases between them. The CDR3 consists of 14 residues. CDR3 loop: CASSLRRKNYGYTF. The CDR3 DNA is TGTGCCAGCAGTCTAAGACGGAAGAACTATGGCTACACCTTC.

For the CDR3, the DNA is TGTGCCAGCTCCTGGGGCAGGGGGTTTTACGGCTACACCTTC. Protein: CASSWGRGFYGYTF. This rearrangement joins TRBV27 to TRBJ1-2; the match to TRBD1 covers 7 bases. Trimming cost V 8 bases and J 8 bases; bases outside gene matches: 14. The CDR3 has 14 residues. CDR1 and CDR2 (germline): MNHEY, SMNVEV (reference sequence).

V and J are TRBV29-1 and TRBJ1-1; D call uncertain. Germline V gene sequence: CDR1 SQVTM, CDR2 ANQGSEA. The CDR3 loop spans 10 amino acids. V was clipped by 7 bases and J by 4 bases, with 7 bases between them. This chain's CDR3 is CSGWVTEAFF. CDR3 nucleotides: TGCAGCGGGTGGGTCACTGAAGCTTTCTTT.

The chain couples TRBV12-3 or TRBV12-4 to TRBJ1-5, with D possibly being TRBD1 (6 bases). V was clipped by 2 bases and J by 8 bases, with 16 bases between them. The CDR3 contains 15 residues. The CDR3 DNA reads as TGTGCCAGCAGTTTACTAGGGGGGGGGGCGGAGCCCCAGCATTTT. Translated, it gives CASSLLGGGAEPQHF.

This clonotype occurred once. J is TRBJ2-5 and V is TRBV7-2; 8 bases map to TRBD2. V gave up 2 bases and J gave up 11 bases; unmatched junction bases: 13. This CDR3 contains 15 residues. Germline V gene data show CDR1 as SGHTA and CDR2 as FQGNSA. The CDR3 reads CASSLMPSGYDEQYF. For the CDR3, the DNA is TGTGCCAGCAGCTTAATGCCTAGCGGGTACGATGAGCAGTACTTC.

Only a few counts were recorded for this clonotype. V usage is TRBV4-3 and J usage is TRBJ1-1, with D maybe TRBD1 (6 bases). The V and J ends lost 1 base and 2 bases respectively, with 14 bases between them. Germline values: CDR1 LGHNA, CDR2 YSLEER. The CDR3 spans 16 residues. Written as DNA, the CDR3 is TGCGCCAGCAGCCAAGCTAACAGGGTGGGAAACACTGAAGCTTTCTTT. Translating gives CASSQANRVGNTEAFF.

The genes are TRBV7-3 and TRBJ2-7; D perhaps matches TRBD2 (5 bases). CDR1 SGHTA and CDR2 FQGTGA come from the germline V gene. This CDR3 spans 13 amino acids. Trimming took off 5 bases at V and 0 bases at J, with 8 bases between the two ends. The CDR3 nucleotides are TGTGCCAGCAGCGGAGGCTTCTCCTACGAGCAGTACTTC. Translating it yields CASSGGFSYEQYF.

V and J are TRBV7-2 and TRBJ1-6; unclear D gene. Per germline, CDR1 SGHTA and CDR2 FQGNSA. Trimming removed 5 bases from V and 9 bases from J, with 17 bases in between. The CDR3 runs 15 residues. CDR3 sequence reads: CASSPNAALGSPLHF. CDR3 in DNA: TGTGCCAGCAGCCCCAATGCCGCCCTCGGTTCACCCCTCCACTTT.